What follows are 24 T cell receptor beta chains derived from one specimen sequenced in a study of T cell repertoires in cytomegalovirus infection. TCRdb reprocessed the reads via MiXCR and lists one record per CDR3 protein. The data hold 630,000 or so distinct CDR3 sequences, with roughly 24% observed a single time. Sequencing was done on a sample of CD8+ T cells from PBMCs. Source of these receptors: a human donor in good health (CMV status not recorded). Some clones in this sample may be carry-over from other donors' samples.

There are many counts of this clonotype. This chain joins TRBV25-1 and TRBJ2-1; TRBD2 might be the D (8 bases). Germline CDR1 is MGHDK and CDR2 is SYGVNS. The CDR3 extends over 16 amino acids. V lost 5 bases and J 4 bases, leaving 18 bases between the germline ends. The CDR3 region is CASSPREGAMYNEQFF. CDR3 in DNA: TGTGCCAGCAGTCCCCGGGAGGGGGCCATGTACAATGAGCAGTTCTTC.

The V gene is TRBV7-9, the J gene TRBJ1-6, with 7 positions matching TRBD1. The junction had 8 bases not matched to a gene; V was cut back by 5 bases and J by 7 bases. The CDR3 consists of 15 residues. Germline assignment: CDR1 SEHNR and CDR2 FQNEAQ (reference sequence). The CDR3 reads CASSKQGSMNSPLHF. The CDR3 DNA is TGTGCCAGCAGCAAACAGGGGAGTATGAATTCACCCCTCCACTTT.

J is TRBJ2-1 and V is TRBV6-2 or TRBV6-3; D ambiguous. V was cut by 2 bases and J by 1 base, with 6 bases left in between. This CDR3 has 14 amino acids. Germline values: CDR1 MNHEY, CDR2 SVGEGT. CDR3 in amino acids: CASSYEVSYNEQFF. The CDR3 coding sequence is TGTGCCAGCAGTTACGAGGTTTCCTACAATGAGCAGTTCTTC.

This sequence joins TRBV20-1 and TRBJ2-2, with 9 bases identical to TRBD1. This CDR3 is 13 amino acids long. J was trimmed by 4 bases and V by 5 bases; bases with no gene match: 2. Germline CDR1 and CDR2: DFQATT and SNEGSKA (reference sequence). CDR3 amino acids: CSAGDRATGELFF. The CDR3 nucleotides are TGCAGTGCTGGGGACAGGGCCACCGGGGAGCTGTTTTTT.

This clonotype was seen at least ten times. The chain employs TRBV7-9 and TRBJ2-5; D not resolved. Germline CDR1 is SEHNR and CDR2 is FQNEAQ (reference sequence). Deletions cut 6 bases from V and 5 bases from J, with 13 bases between. The CDR3 loop spans 13 amino acids. The CDR3 DNA is TGTGCCAGCAGTCCGAGTGGCACCGAGACCCAGTACTTC. Encoded protein: CASSPSGTETQYF.

This clonotype was observed at least ten times. The genes are TRBV7-6 and TRBJ2-5; the D is unclear. The length of the CDR3 is 14 residues. Per germline, CDR1 SGHVS and CDR2 FNYEAQ. The V end was cut by 6 bases, the J end by 0 bases, with 11 bases between. CDR3 sequence reads: CASSYNSYQETQYF. The CDR3 bases are TGTGCCAGCAGTTACAACAGTTACCAAGAGACCCAGTACTTC.

As to this clonotype: With a much larger clone just one base away, this may be a read error. As the CDR3 is not closed by the conserved phenylalanine or tryptophan, this likely results from a read error. The chain uses TRBV7-9 and TRBJ2-1; D ambiguous. CDR1 and CDR2 (germline): SEHNR, FQNEAQ (reference sequence). CDR3 length: 15 amino acids. Trimming removed 4 bases at V and 4 bases at J, with 14 bases between. The CDR3 protein is CASSSETSLYNEQFS. The CDR3 nucleotides read TGTGCCAGCAGCTCCGAGACATCCCTTTACAATGAGCAGTTCTCC.

V usage is TRBV2 and J usage is TRBJ2-1; weak D call: TRBD1 (6 bases). Germline-derived CDR1 and CDR2 are SNHLY and FYNNEI. This CDR3 region has 17 residues. The ends were cut back, 10 bases at V and 5 bases at J, with 27 bases in the middle. CDR3 amino acids: CANRDQFQFQPNNEQFF. The CDR3 nucleotides read TGTGCCAACAGGGACCAATTTCAGTTCCAACCCAACAATGAGCAGTTCTTC.

This clonotype was picked up a small number of times. This chain uses TRBV5-6 with TRBJ1-1; unclear D gene. The CDR3 totals 14 residues. Trimming left V 3 bases short and J 1 base short, with 10 bases between. Germline CDR1 and CDR2: SGHDT and YYEEEE. Here the CDR3 DNA reads TGTGCCAGCAGCTGGTGGACTGAGAACACTGAAGCTTTCTTT. This sequence encodes CASSWWTENTEAFF.

At least ten counts were recorded for this clonotype. This rearrangement joins TRBV7-9 to TRBJ1-2, with 10 bases fitting TRBD1. The CDR3 sequence is 15 residues long. J gave up 3 bases and V 4 bases, and 5 bases lay outside the gene matches. Germline V lookup: CDR1 SEHNR, CDR2 FQNEAQ (reference sequence). The CDR3 sequence: CASSYTGTGDYGYTF. The DNA of the CDR3 is TGTGCCAGCAGCTATACCGGGACAGGGGACTATGGCTACACCTTC.

This clonotype has ten or more counts. This sequence joins TRBV11-2 and TRBJ2-7; no firm D call. This CDR3 has 14 residues. The germline gives CDR1 SGHAT, CDR2 FQNNGV. V lost 1 base, J lost 3 bases, and 10 bases lay in between. The CDR3 protein is CASSLVQRYYEQYV. Written as DNA, the CDR3 is TGTGCCAGCAGCTTAGTTCAGAGATACTACGAGCAGTACGTC.

This clonotype occurred a few times. The rearrangement uses TRBV6-1 and TRBJ1-1; D perhaps matches TRBD1 (6 bases). V lost 7 bases and J lost 5, with 8 bases in between. CDR3 length: 11 amino acids. Germline V lookup: CDR1 MNHNS, CDR2 SASEGT. CDR3 sequence reads: CASKDSTEAFF. The DNA for the CDR3 is TGTGCCAGCAAGGACAGTACTGAAGCTTTCTTT.

This clonotype was picked up a small number of times. V and J are TRBV24-1 and TRBJ2-2; D not resolved. The CDR3 contains 13 residues. Germline CDR1 is KGHDR and CDR2 is SFDVKD. V was shortened by 4 bases and J by 3 bases, with 5 bases between the two germline ends. The CDR3 DNA reads as TGTGCCACCAGTGAAAGATACACCGGGGAGCTGTTTTTT. Its protein product is CATSERYTGELFF.

This clonotype has just a few counts. V and J are TRBV28 and TRBJ1-1; D possibly corresponds to TRBD1 (5 bases). The ends were cut back, 0 bases at V and 2 bases at J, with 10 bases in the middle. The CDR3 has 15 residues. CDR1 is MDHEN and CDR2 is SYDVKM in the germline V gene. CDR3: CASSLWLRDNTEAFF. The CDR3 nucleotides read TGTGCCAGCAGTTTATGGCTCAGGGACAACACTGAAGCTTTCTTT.

The CDR3 coding sequence is TGTGCCAGCAGTTACGGTATGACAGGCGCCGAAGCTTTCTTT. Encoded protein: CASSYGMTGAEAFF. This chain uses TRBV6-2 or TRBV6-3 with TRBJ1-1; D might be TRBD1 (6 bases). V was trimmed by 2 bases and J by 8 bases, leaving 15 bases between them. The CDR3 covers 14 residues. Germline CDR1 reads MNHEY; CDR2 reads SVGEGT.

This chain uses TRBV30 with TRBJ1-5; D remains unclear. The CDR3 consists of 11 residues. Germline values: CDR1 GTSNPN, CDR2 SVGIG (reference sequence). V was clipped by 0 bases and J by 4 bases, with 1 base between them. For the CDR3, the DNA is TGTGCCTGGAGTGTGAATCAGCCCCAGCATTTT. Its protein product is CAWSVNQPQHF.

CDR3 sequence reads: CSVEYPRGGGWHYGYTF. The CDR3 region has the DNA TGCAGCGTTGAATACCCGAGGGGGGGGGGCTGGCACTATGGCTACACCTTC. V gene TRBV29-1 combines with J gene TRBJ1-2, with D perhaps matching TRBD1 (6 bases). Trimming pared 2 bases from V and 3 bases from J, leaving 22 bases between. The CDR3 extends over 17 amino acids. CDR1 and CDR2 (germline): SQVTM, ANQGSEA.

This clonotype was counted between two and nine times. The chain joins TRBV2 to TRBJ2-3; D remains ambiguous. Germline loops: CDR1 SNHLY, CDR2 FYNNEI. The CDR3 extends over 15 amino acids. V lost 1 base to trimming and J lost 5 bases, with 13 bases between them. CDR3 protein: CASSEDLKGQDTQYF. CDR3 bases: TGTGCCAGCAGTGAAGACCTTAAGGGCCAAGATACGCAGTATTTT.

This clonotype was counted between two and nine times. The V and J genes are TRBV19 and TRBJ2-1, with TRBD1 identical over 8 bases. The CDR3 has 16 residues. Germline CDR1 reads LNHDA; CDR2 reads SQIVND (reference sequence). The trim removed 2 bases at V and 0 bases at J, leaving 3 bases unmatched. In nucleotides, the CDR3 is TGTGCCAGTAGTATATGGGACAGGAGCTCCTACAATGAGCAGTTCTTC. Translated, it gives CASSIWDRSSYNEQFF.

This clonotype occurred many times. This chain links TRBV7-2 with TRBJ1-6; 10 positions match TRBD1. V gave up 5 bases and J gave up 6 bases; unmatched junction bases: 7. The CDR3 extends over 16 amino acids. Germline V gives CDR1 SGHTA, CDR2 FQGNSA. The CDR3 DNA follows: TGTGCCAGCAGCCACAGGGACAGGGGTTTTAATTCACCCCTCCACTTT. It yields the protein CASSHRDRGFNSPLHF.

This clonotype was recorded at least ten times. The rearrangement uses TRBV7-9 and TRBJ1-4; TRBD1 aligns across 10 bases. This CDR3 is built from 16 residues. Trimming at V came to 7 bases and at J to 1 base, leaving 6 bases not matched to a gene. Germline V gene sequence: CDR1 SEHNR, CDR2 FQNEAQ (reference sequence). Here the CDR3 reads CASKGQGKRTNEKLFF. In DNA, the CDR3 is TGTGCCAGCAAGGGACAGGGGAAGAGAACTAATGAAAAACTGTTTTTT.

This clonotype showed up many times. J is TRBJ2-7 and V is TRBV7-9; tentatively, D is TRBD1 (5 bases). The V gene lost 3 bases and the J gene lost 3 bases, with 9 bases spanning the gap. Germline assignment: CDR1 SEHNR and CDR2 FQNEAQ (reference sequence). CDR3 size: 13 residues. The CDR3 loop reads CASSLDNYYEQYF. DNA for the CDR3: TGTGCCAGCAGCTTGGACAACTACTACGAGCAGTACTTC.

This clonotype was detected ten times or more. The chain recombines TRBV7-2 with TRBJ2-3, with D possibly TRBD2 on 5 matching bases. Germline CDR1 is SGHTA and CDR2 is FQGNSA. The CDR3 has 11 amino acids. Trimming removed 10 bases at V and 10 bases at J, with 15 bases between. In DNA, the CDR3 is TGTGCCACCGGACCGAGGGCTGCGCAGTATTTT. Protein: CATGPRAAQYF.

This clonotype has a handful of counts. The chain has TRBV6-2 or TRBV6-3 and TRBJ2-2; 7 nucleotides line up with TRBD1. The CDR3 has 16 residues. V lost 8 bases to trimming and J lost 0 bases; unmatched junction nucleotides: 9. Looked up from germline, CDR1 is MNHEY and CDR2 is SVGEGT. The chain's CDR3 is CASSSYRGPNTGELFF. CDR3 nucleotide sequence: TGTGCCAGCTCCTCTTACAGGGGCCCGAACACCGGGGAGCTGTTTTTT.